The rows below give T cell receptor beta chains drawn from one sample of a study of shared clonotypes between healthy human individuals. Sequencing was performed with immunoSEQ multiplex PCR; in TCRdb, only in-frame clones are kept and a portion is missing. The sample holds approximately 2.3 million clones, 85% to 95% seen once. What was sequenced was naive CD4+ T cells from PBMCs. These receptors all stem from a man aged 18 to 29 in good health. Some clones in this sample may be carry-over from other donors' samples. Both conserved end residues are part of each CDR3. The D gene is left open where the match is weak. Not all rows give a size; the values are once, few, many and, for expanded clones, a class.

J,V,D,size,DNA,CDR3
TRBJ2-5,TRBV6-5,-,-,TGTGCCAGCAAAGCTCCCTGGGAGACCCAGTACTTC,CASKAPWETQYF
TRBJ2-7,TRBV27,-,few,TGTGCCAGCAGTTTAGCGACAGGCTACGAGCAGTACTTC,CASSLATGYEQYF
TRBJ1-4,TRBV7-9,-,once,TGTGCCAGCAGCTTAGAAGGCCGGGGGGTAAGTGAAAAACTGTTTTTT,CASSLEGRGVSEKLFF
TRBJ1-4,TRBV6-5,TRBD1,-,TGTGCCAGCAGCAGGACAGGAGGGAATGAAAAACTGTTTTTT,CASSRTGGNEKLFF
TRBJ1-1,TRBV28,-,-,TGTGCCAGCAGTTCCCCTTCTCGGGTTGGCACTGAAGCTTTCTTT,CASSSPSRVGTEAFF
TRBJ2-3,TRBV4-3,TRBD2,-,TGCGCCAGCAGCCAAAGCGGGGTACCTAGCACAGATACGCAGTATTTT,CASSQSGVPSTDTQYF
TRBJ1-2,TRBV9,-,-,TGTGCCAGCAGCGGCAGGGAACCCAGCGGCTACACCTTC,CASSGREPSGYTF
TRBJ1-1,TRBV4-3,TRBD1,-,TGCGCCAGCAGCCAACCGGACAGGGATCCGAACACTGAAGCTTTCTTT,CASSQPDRDPNTEAFF
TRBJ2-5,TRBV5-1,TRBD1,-,TGCGCCAGCAGACCCGGGACAGAAGAGACCCAGTACTTC,CASRPGTEETQYF
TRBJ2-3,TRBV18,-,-,TGTGCCAGCGGGATAGCAGCCACAGATACGCAGTATTTT,CASGIAATDTQYF
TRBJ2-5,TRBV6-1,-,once,TGTGCCAGCAGTGAACAGGGGCCGGTAGGGCAAGAGACCCAGTACTTC,CASSEQGPVGQETQYF
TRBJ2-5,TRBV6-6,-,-,TGTGCCAGCAGTTACCGGGGGCCAGAGACCCAGTACTTC,CASSYRGPETQYF
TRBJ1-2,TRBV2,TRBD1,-,TGTGCCAGCAGTGAAAAAGAAGGGACAGGCTATGGCTACACCTTC,CASSEKEGTGYGYTF
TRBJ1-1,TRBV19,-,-,TGTGCCAGTAGGCAACGGAACACTGAAGCTTTCTTT,CASRQRNTEAFF
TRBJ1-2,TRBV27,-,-,TGTGCCAGCCGCCCGGCGGCCGGACCCTATGGCTACACCTTC,CASRPAAGPYGYTF
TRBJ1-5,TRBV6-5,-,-,TGTGCCAGCAGTTGGGGGAGGGGAGGACAGCCCCAGCATTTT,CASSWGRGGQPQHF
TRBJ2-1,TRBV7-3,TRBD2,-,TGTGCCAGCAGCTTAACGGCGGGAGGGCCGCGGGAGCAGTTCTTC,CASSLTAGGPREQFF
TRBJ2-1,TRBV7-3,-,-,TGTGCCAGCAGCTTAATAGGGGGTGAATCAATCTTC,CASSLIGGESIF
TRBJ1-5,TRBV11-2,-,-,TGTGCCAGCAGCTTACGCAGGGGTGGCAATCAGCCCCAGCATTTT,CASSLRRGGNQPQHF
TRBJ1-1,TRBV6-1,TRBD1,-,TGTGCCAGTTTAGACAGGGGTTACACTGAAGCTTTCTTT,CASLDRGYTEAFF
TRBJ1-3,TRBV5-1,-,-,TGCGCCAGCAGCTTGGGGGACGGCGGAAACACCATATATTTT,CASSLGDGGNTIYF
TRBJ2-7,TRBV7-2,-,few,TGTGCCAGCAGCTTCGGCAGTGCCTACGAGCAGTACTTC,CASSFGSAYEQYF
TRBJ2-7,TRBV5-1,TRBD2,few,TGCGCCAGCAGCTTGGTGGCTAGCGGGAGCTACGAGCAGTACTTC,CASSLVASGSYEQYF
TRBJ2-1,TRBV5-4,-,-,TGTGCCAGCAGCTTTCCTACGTTGGGGGACAAAAATGAGCAGTTCTTC,CASSFPTLGDKNEQFF
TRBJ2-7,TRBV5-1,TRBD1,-,TGCGCCAGCAGTTTGACAGGGGACCTTTACGAGCAGTACTTC,CASSLTGDLYEQYF
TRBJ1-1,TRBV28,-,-,TGTGCCAGCAGTTTAGGCCGGGGGGTGATGAACACTGAAGCTTTCTTT,CASSLGRGVMNTEAFF
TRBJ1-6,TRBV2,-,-,TGTGCCAGCAAAGGAGTGAGGGGCGATAATTCACCCCTCCACTTT,CASKGVRGDNSPLHF
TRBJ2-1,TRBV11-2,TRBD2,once,TGTGCCAGCAGCTTACATAGCGGGAGGGCCGGTAATGAGCAGTTCTTC,CASSLHSGRAGNEQFF
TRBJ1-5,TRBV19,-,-,TGTGCCAGTAGTGGGAGGGATCAGCCCCAGCATTTT,CASSGRDQPQHF
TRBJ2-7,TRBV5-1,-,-,TGCGCCAGCAGCTTCTACACAACCTACGAGCAGTACTTC,CASSFYTTYEQYF
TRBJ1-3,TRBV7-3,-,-,TGTGCCAGCAGCTCCCCTACAGGATACTCTGGAAACACCATATATTTT,CASSSPTGYSGNTIYF
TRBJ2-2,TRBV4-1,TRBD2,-,TGCGCCAGCAGCCAGGGACTAGCGGGAGGAGCTGCCGGGGAGCTGTTTTTT,CASSQGLAGGAAGELFF
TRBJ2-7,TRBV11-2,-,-,TGTGCCAGCAGCCGGACGTCCTACGAGCAGTACTTC,CASSRTSYEQYF
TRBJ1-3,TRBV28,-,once,TGTGCCAGCAGCAACCGGAGAGTAACCATATATTTT,CASSNRRVTIYF
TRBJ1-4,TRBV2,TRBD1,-,TGTGCCAGCCTTCTCCAGGGGGCGGCTGAAAAACTGTTTTTT,CASLLQGAAEKLFF
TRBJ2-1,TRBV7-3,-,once,TGTGCCAGCAGCTTAATGCCCCTAGCTGTCAATGAGCAGTTCTTC,CASSLMPLAVNEQFF
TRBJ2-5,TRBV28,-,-,TGTGCCAGCAGTTTAGTCACAGCGTACCAAGAGACCCAGTACTTC,CASSLVTAYQETQYF
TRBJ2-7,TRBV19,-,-,TGTGCCAGTAGTATTCGGGGGTCGGACACTGAGCAGTACTTC,CASSIRGSDTEQYF
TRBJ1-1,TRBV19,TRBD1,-,TGTGCCAGTAGCAGGACAGGGGCCGTTGAAGCTTTCTTT,CASSRTGAVEAFF
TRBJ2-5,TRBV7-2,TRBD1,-,TGTGCCAGCAGCGGACAGGGTTTCCAAGAGACCCAGTACTTC,CASSGQGFQETQYF
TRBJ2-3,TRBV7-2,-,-,TGTGCCAGCAGCTTAATAACCAGCGCAAATACGCAGTATTTT,CASSLITSANTQYF
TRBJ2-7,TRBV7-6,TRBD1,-,TGTGCCAGCAGGAGGGGGCCTTCCTACGAGCAGTACTTC,CASRRGPSYEQYF
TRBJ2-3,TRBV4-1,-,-,TGCGCCAGCAGCCAAGTACCGCGTGGATCGGATACGCAGTATTTT,CASSQVPRGSDTQYF
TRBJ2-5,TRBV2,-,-,TGTGCCAGCAGTGTTCACATATCAGAGACCCAGTACTTC,CASSVHISETQYF
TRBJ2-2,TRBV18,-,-,TGTGCCAGCTCACCTCAGGGGATAGTTTCCGGGGAGCTGTTTTTT,CASSPQGIVSGELFF
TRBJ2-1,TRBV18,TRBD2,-,TGTGCCAGCTCACCACCAATCAGCTGGGTTTCTAGCGGGAGTTCCTACAATGAGCAGTTCTTC,CASSPPISWVSSGSSYNEQFF
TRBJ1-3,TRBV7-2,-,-,TGTGCCAGCAGCTCGAGCGTAAGGAGTAACACCATATATTTT,CASSSSVRSNTIYF
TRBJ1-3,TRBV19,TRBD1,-,TGTGCCAGTAGTATTAAGGGGACAGGGCACTTCTCGGCTGGAAACACCATATATTTT,CASSIKGTGHFSAGNTIYF
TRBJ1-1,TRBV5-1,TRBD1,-,TGCGCCAGCATCGATACAGGGGCCGGTAGCACTGAAGCTTTCTTT,CASIDTGAGSTEAFF
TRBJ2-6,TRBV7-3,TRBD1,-,TGTGCCAGCAGCTTCCCCCGGGACAGTTACTCTGGGGCCAACGTCCTGACTTTC,CASSFPRDSYSGANVLTF
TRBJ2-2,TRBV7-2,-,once,TGTGCCAGCAGCTTAGCGGGTGGGGTTTTCCCCGGGGAGCTGTTTTTT,CASSLAGGVFPGELFF